Below are 18 T cell receptor beta chains sequenced from a single sample in a study of cytomegalovirus exposure and HLA in healthy donors. Both 60 Vbeta primers and 13 Jbeta primers went into the PCR. Sequenced by immunoSEQ multiplex PCR; TCRdb stores in-frame clones only, minus some. The sample includes more than 90,000 clones, about 70% of them seen just once. Sequencing was performed on PBMCs. Receptor source: a human donor in good health.

The rearrangement uses TRBV9 and TRBJ1-5; perhaps TRBD1 as D (5 bases). CDR3 length: 15 residues. V was pared by 0 bases and J by 5 bases, with 12 bases between. Germline-derived CDR1 and CDR2 are SGDLS and YYNGEE. The CDR3 loop is CASSVGPGRDQPQHF. CDR3 in DNA: TGTGCCAGCAGCGTAGGGCCAGGGCGAGATCAGCCCCAGCATTTT.

This sequence joins TRBV7-9 and TRBJ1-5, with TRBD1 matching 8 bases. The CDR3 runs to 16 residues. V trimming: 0 bases; J trimming: 5 bases; junction bases outside the gene matches: 6. CDR1 and CDR2 from the germline V gene are SEHNR and FQNEAQ (reference sequence). The CDR3 sequence is CASSLALAGGHQPQHF. DNA of the CDR3: TGTGCCAGCAGCTTAGCCCTAGCAGGGGGCCATCAGCCCCAGCATTTT.

A single count supports this clone. V and J are TRBV5-5 and TRBJ1-1; D unclear. Germline lookup yields CDR1 SGHKS and CDR2 YYEKEE (reference sequence). CDR3 length: 13 residues. V was cut by 2 bases and J by 1 base, with 6 bases left in between. CDR3 region: CASSFWANTEAFF. In DNA form, the CDR3 reads TGTGCCAGCAGCTTTTGGGCGAACACTGAAGCTTTCTTT.

The gene calls are TRBV2 and TRBJ1-2; D not resolved. The V end was cut by 6 bases, the J end by 8 bases, with 19 bases between. In germline, CDR1 is SNHLY, CDR2 FYNNEI. This CDR3 is 14 amino acids long. For the CDR3, the DNA is TGTGCCAGCAGCCAACTCAATCCCCGTCGAGGCTACACCTTC. Translated, it gives CASSQLNPRRGYTF.

This chain joins TRBV4-3 and TRBJ2-2; D perhaps matches TRBD2 (6 bases). V was trimmed by 0 bases and J by 2 bases, leaving 16 bases between them. CDR3 size: 18 residues. Germline values: CDR1 LGHNA, CDR2 YSLEER. The CDR3 loop reads CASSQDPPAGANTGELFF. As DNA, the CDR3 is TGCGCCAGCAGCCAAGATCCGCCAGCGGGTGCAAACACCGGGGAGCTGTTTTTT.

The V gene is TRBV27, the J gene TRBJ2-5; 7 positions match TRBD2. TRBJ2-7 matches the DNA end more closely, so the J call is doubtful. Germline V gene sequence: CDR1 MNHEY, CDR2 SMNVEV (reference sequence). The CDR3 totals 15 residues. DNA of the CDR3: TGTGCCAGCACCAAGGGAGCTAGCGGAACCTACGAGCAGTACTTC. This translates into CASTKGASGTYEQYF.

The gene calls are TRBV25-1 and TRBJ1-6; TRBD1 matches 7 bases. The CDR3 spans 14 residues. Losses at the gene ends were 3 bases for V and 10 bases for J; bases not matched to a gene: 6. In germline, CDR1 is MGHDK, CDR2 SYGVNS. The CDR3 coding sequence is TGTGCCAGCAGTGAGGACAGGAACCAGTCACCCCTCCACTTT. Its protein product is CASSEDRNQSPLHF.

Comments on this clone: The sample has other DNA sequences that encode this CDR3 too. J is TRBJ1-1 and V is TRBV12-5; the D is unclear. Germline assignment: CDR1 LGHNT and CDR2 FRNRAP. Trimming removed 4 bases from V and 0 bases from J, with 9 bases in between. This CDR3 is built from 14 residues. CDR3 nucleotides: TGTGCTAGTGGTTCTGATACAGTGAACACTGAAGCTTTCTTT. Protein sequence: CASGSDTVNTEAFF. Based on the CDR3 plus reference TRBV12-5 and TRBJ1-1, the full variable domain is DARVTQTPRHKVTEMGQEVTMRCQPILGHNTVFWYRQTMMQGLELLAYFRNRAPLDDSGMPKDRFSAEMPDATLATLKIQPSEPRDSAVYFCASGSDTVNTEAFFGQGTRLTVV.

This clone was seen a single time. The genes are TRBV2 and TRBJ2-3; TRBD2 agrees at 8 bases. Germline values: CDR1 SNHLY, CDR2 FYNNEI. Trimming took 3 bases from V and 1 from J; bases not matched to a gene: 3. The CDR3 spans 15 residues. The CDR3, as DNA: TGTGCCAGCAGTGACGGGGGGGATGGCACAGATACGCAGTATTTT. Translation gives CASSDGGDGTDTQYF.

The rearrangement joins TRBV18 to TRBJ2-3; no definite D call. V lost 3 bases, J lost 1 base, and 8 bases lay in between. Looked up from germline, CDR1 is KGHSH and CDR2 is LQKENI. This CDR3 is built from 14 residues. The CDR3: CASSPVEGTDTQYF. Here the CDR3 DNA reads TGTGCCAGCTCACCCGTAGAGGGCACAGATACGCAGTATTTT.

The chain links TRBV9 to TRBJ2-1, with 8 bases lining up with TRBD2. CDR3 length equals 15 residues. Trimming removed 4 bases from V and 7 bases from J; junction bases left unmatched: 10. CDR1 and CDR2 (germline): SGDLS, YYNGEE. CDR3 residues: CASSRVAGTGNEQFF. CDR3 nucleotide sequence: TGTGCCAGCAGCCGGGTAGCGGGAACGGGAAATGAGCAGTTCTTC.

In this sample, this clone turned up once. The chain combines TRBV6-1 with TRBJ1-2, with a possible D match to TRBD1 (5 bases). Trimming left V 7 bases short and J 5 bases short, with 17 bases between. The germline CDR1 and CDR2 sequences are MNHNS and SASEGT. The CDR3 length is 14 residues. The CDR3 loop is CASNQIQGGYGYTF. The DNA for the CDR3 is TGTGCCAGCAACCAAATCCAGGGAGGGTATGGCTACACCTTC.

The J gene is TRBJ2-2, the V gene TRBV6-5; D perhaps matches TRBD2 (5 bases). The length of the CDR3 is 13 residues. The V end lost 6 bases, the J end lost 1 base, and 6 bases lay between the germline ends. Germline lookup yields CDR1 MNHEY and CDR2 SVGAGI. The CDR3 DNA follows: TGTGCCAGCAGCGGGGAGAACACCGGGGAGCTGTTTTTT. Its translation is CASSGENTGELFF.

This chain joins TRBV7-9 and TRBJ1-1; a possible D gene is TRBD1 (5 bases). Germline V gene data show CDR1 as SEHNR and CDR2 as FQNEAQ (reference sequence). This CDR3 region has 13 residues. Trimming stripped 7 bases from V and 4 bases from J, with 13 bases between. DNA of the CDR3: TGTGCCAGCACCTCGGGGAGGGGCACTGAAGCTTTCTTT. Translating gives CASTSGRGTEAFF.

In this sample, this clone turned up once. The rearrangement joins TRBV5-1 to TRBJ1-6; D call uncertain. The CDR3 is made up of 14 amino acids. Trimming left V 0 bases short and J 8 bases short, with 9 bases between. Germline CDR1 SGHRS, CDR2 YFSETQ. The CDR3 bases are TGCGCCAGCAGCTTGGACCCTAACTATTCACCCCTCCACTTT. Its translation: CASSLDPNYSPLHF.

Comment on this clone: An end of the junction does not agree with germline; a read error may underlie this. The chain couples TRBV4-2 to TRBJ2-1, with TRBD2 as a possible D gene (6 bases). The CDR3 runs 16 residues. Germline V gene lookup returns CDR1 LGHNA and CDR2 YNFKEQ. The CDR3 is CASSQEPLASFNEQFF. CDR3 nucleotide sequence: TGTGCCAGCAGCCAAGAACCACTAGCCTCCTTCAATGAGCAGTTCTTC.

The chain is built from TRBV6-5 and TRBJ1-5; 7 bases fit TRBD1. The junction had 5 bases not matched to a gene; V was cut back by 6 bases and J by 0 bases. The CDR3 runs to 15 residues. Germline lookup yields CDR1 MNHEY and CDR2 SVGAGI. The CDR3 is CASRSGQVSNQPQHF. CDR3 bases: TGTGCCAGCAGATCTGGACAGGTTAGCAATCAGCCCCAGCATTTT.

The chain links TRBV18 to TRBJ1-3; no clear D. Trimming took off 2 bases at V and 0 bases at J, with 11 bases between the two ends. This CDR3 has 16 amino acids. The germline V gene encodes CDR1 KGHSH and CDR2 LQKENI. CDR3 in DNA: TGTGCCAGCTCACCAATTCGCGGAGACTCTGGAAACACCATATATTTT. Protein: CASSPIRGDSGNTIYF. Supplemented by reference TRBV18 and TRBJ1-3, the full variable domain reads NAGVMQNPRHLVRRRGQEARLRCSPMKGHSHVYWYRQLPEEGLKFMVYLQKENIIDESGMPKERFSAEFPKEGPSILRIQQVVRGDSAAYFCASSPIRGDSGNTIYFGEGSWLTVV.